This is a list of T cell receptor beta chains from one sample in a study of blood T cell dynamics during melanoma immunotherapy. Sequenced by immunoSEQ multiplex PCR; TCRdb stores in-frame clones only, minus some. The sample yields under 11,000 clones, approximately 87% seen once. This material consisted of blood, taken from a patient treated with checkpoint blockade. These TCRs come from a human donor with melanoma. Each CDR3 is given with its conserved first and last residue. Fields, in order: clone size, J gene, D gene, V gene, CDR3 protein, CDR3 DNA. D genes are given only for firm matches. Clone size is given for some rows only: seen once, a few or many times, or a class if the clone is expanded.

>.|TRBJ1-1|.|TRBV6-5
CASSYSTVNTEAFF
TGTGCCAGCAGTTACTCGACTGTGAACACTGAAGCTTTCTTT
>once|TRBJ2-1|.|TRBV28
CASSLETGLIEQFF
TGTGCCAGCAGCCTTGAGACAGGTTTGATTGAGCAGTTCTTC
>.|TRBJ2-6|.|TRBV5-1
CASSLTGVGGANVLTF
TGCGCCAGCAGCTTGACCGGGGTGGGCGGGGCCAACGTCCTGACTTTC
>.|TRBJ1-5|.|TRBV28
CASGRGGGDQPQHF
TGTGCCAGCGGGCGGGGGGGAGGAGATCAGCCCCAGCATTTT
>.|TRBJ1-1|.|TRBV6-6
CASSYEEGTEAFF
TGTGCCAGCAGTTACGAGGAGGGGACTGAAGCTTTCTTT
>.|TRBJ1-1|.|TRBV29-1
CSVSRAGTEAFF
TGCAGCGTGTCCCGGGCCGGTACTGAAGCTTTCTTT
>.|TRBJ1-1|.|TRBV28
CASSFQVGVRTEAFF
TGTGCCAGCAGTTTTCAGGTAGGGGTGAGGACTGAAGCTTTCTTT
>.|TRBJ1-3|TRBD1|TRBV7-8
CASSPRQGAGGNTIYF
TGTGCCAGCAGCCCGAGACAGGGGGCAGGTGGAAACACCATATATTTT
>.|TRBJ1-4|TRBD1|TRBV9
CASSAMTGLNEKLFF
TGTGCCAGCAGCGCAATGACAGGGCTTAATGAAAAACTGTTTTTT
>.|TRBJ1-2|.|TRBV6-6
CASSYHRDGGYTF
TGTGCCAGCAGTTACCACAGGGATGGAGGCTACACCTTC
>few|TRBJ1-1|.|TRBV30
CAWTSLEGGREAFF
TGTGCCTGGACCTCATTGGAGGGGGGGCGTGAAGCTTTCTTT
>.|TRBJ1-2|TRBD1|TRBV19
CASRDRGSYGYTF
TGTGCCAGTAGGGACAGGGGAAGCTATGGCTACACCTTC
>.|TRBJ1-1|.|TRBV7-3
CASSLDSMVTEAFF
TGTGCCAGCAGCTTAGACAGCATGGTCACTGAAGCTTTCTTT
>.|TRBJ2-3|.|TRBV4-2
CASSQERAADTQYF
TGTGCCAGCAGCCAAGAAAGAGCGGCAGATACGCAGTATTTT
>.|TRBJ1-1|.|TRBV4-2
CASSQDTAGASTEAFF
TGTGCCAGCAGCCAAGATACGGCAGGGGCGAGCACTGAAGCTTTCTTT
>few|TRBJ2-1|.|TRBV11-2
CASSLEQGHRVNEQFF
TGTGCCAGCAGCTTAGAACAGGGCCACCGAGTCAATGAGCAGTTCTTC
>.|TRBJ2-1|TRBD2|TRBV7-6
CASSLASGGSLGQFF
TGTGCCAGCAGCTTAGCGAGCGGGGGGTCCCTCGGGCAGTTCTTC
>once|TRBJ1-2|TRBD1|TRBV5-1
CASSTGTGRANYGYTF
TGCGCCAGCAGCACCGGGACAGGGAGAGCTAACTATGGCTACACCTTC
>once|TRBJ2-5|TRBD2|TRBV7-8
CASSPSSGGASETQYF
TGTGCCAGCAGCCCCTCTAGCGGGGGGGCCTCGGAGACCCAGTACTTC
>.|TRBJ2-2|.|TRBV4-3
CASSQGDGWAGELFF
TGCGCCAGCAGCCAAGGGGACGGATGGGCCGGGGAGCTGTTTTTT
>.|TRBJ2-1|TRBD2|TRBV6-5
CASSSQLAGPYNEQFF
TGTGCCAGCAGTTCCCAACTAGCGGGGCCCTACAATGAGCAGTTCTTC
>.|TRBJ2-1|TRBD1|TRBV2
CASKTGGNEQFF
TGTGCCAGCAAGACAGGGGGCAATGAGCAGTTCTTC
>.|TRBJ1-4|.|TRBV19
CASSIFFVERANEKLFF
TGTGCCAGTAGTATATTCTTTGTGGAGCGGGCGAATGAAAAACTGTTTTTT
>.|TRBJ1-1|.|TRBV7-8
CASSKEVSRPTEAFF
TGTGCCAGCAGCAAAGAGGTCAGCCGCCCCACTGAAGCTTTCTTT
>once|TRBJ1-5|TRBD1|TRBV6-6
CASSTGGGFQPQHF
TGTGCCAGCAGTACAGGGGGCGGGTTTCAGCCCCAGCATTTT
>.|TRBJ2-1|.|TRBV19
CASSIERLNEQFF
TGTGCCAGTAGTATAGAGAGATTGAATGAGCAGTTCTTC
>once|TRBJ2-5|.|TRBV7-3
CASRSNRDGGETQYF
TGTGCCAGCAGGTCGAACAGGGATGGGGGAGAGACCCAGTACTTC
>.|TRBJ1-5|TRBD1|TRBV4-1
CASSQDLAGGPSNQPQHF
TGCGCCAGCAGCCAAGATTTGGCAGGGGGGCCTAGCAATCAGCCCCAGCATTTT
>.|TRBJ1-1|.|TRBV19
CASSIAGGNTEAFF
TGTGCCAGTAGTATAGCGGGAGGGAACACTGAAGCTTTCTTT
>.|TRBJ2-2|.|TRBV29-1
CSVVRVDTGELFF
TGCAGCGTTGTAAGGGTGGACACCGGGGAGCTGTTTTTT
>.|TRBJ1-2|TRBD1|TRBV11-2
CASSSGTGEAYGYTF
TGTGCCAGCAGCTCAGGGACAGGAGAAGCCTATGGCTACACCTTC
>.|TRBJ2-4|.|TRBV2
CASSDIRAKNIQYF
TGTGCCAGCAGTGACATTAGGGCCAAAAACATTCAGTACTTC